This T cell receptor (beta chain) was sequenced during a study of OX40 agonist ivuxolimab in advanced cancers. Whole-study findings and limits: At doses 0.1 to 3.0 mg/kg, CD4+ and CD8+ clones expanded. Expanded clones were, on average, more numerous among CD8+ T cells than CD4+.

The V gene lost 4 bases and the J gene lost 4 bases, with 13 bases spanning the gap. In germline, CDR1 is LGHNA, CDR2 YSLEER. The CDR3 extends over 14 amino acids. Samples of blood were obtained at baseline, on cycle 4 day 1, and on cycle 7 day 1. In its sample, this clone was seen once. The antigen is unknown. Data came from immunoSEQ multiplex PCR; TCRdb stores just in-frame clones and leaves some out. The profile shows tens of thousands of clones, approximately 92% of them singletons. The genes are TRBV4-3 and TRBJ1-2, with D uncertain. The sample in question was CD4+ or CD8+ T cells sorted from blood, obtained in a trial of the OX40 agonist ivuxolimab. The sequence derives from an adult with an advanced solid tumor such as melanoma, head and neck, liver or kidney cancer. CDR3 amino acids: CASSPGGKSYGYTF. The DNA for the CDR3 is TGCGCCAGCAGCCCCGGCGGGAAGAGCTATGGCTACACCTTC.